The clone carrying this TCR beta chain is a singleton in its sample. What it binds is unknown. These data come from a study of T cell responses to AZD1222 COVID-19 vaccine. The study, taken as a whole, reports: Epitopes outside B.1.351 and B.1.1.7 mutated regions reportedly drew nearly half of spike TCRs. Among the donors, most were white British and more were female, and clonal diversity was possibly underestimated. Across the whole spike, CD4 TCRs peaked at regions 160-218 and 743-854.

Germline CDR1 SGHVS, CDR2 FQNEAQ. This CDR3 has 17 amino acids. V lost 0 bases, J lost 2 bases, and 9 bases stayed unmatched. Clones were sequenced by immunoSEQ multiplex PCR, and TCRdb holds only the in-frame ones, with some missing. The table includes some 140,000 clones, 70% to 90% detected once. Material: peripheral blood, obtained on day 0 of AZD1222 vaccination. V gene TRBV7-8 combines with J gene TRBJ2-7; 8 bases align to TRBD2. This receptor was obtained from an adult in good health. As DNA, the CDR3 is TGTGCCAGCAGCTTAGCGCGGGGGGAACTTAGCCCCTACGAGCAGTACTTC. Translated, it gives CASSLARGELSPYEQYF. The full variable domain, in which reference TRBV7-8 and TRBJ2-7 provide the parts outside the CDR3, is GAGVSQSPRYKVAKRGQDVALRCDPISGHVSLFWYQQALGQGPEFLTYFQNEAQLDKSGLPSDRFFAERPEGSVSTLKIQRTQQEDSAVYLCASSLARGELSPYEQYFGPGTRLTVT.